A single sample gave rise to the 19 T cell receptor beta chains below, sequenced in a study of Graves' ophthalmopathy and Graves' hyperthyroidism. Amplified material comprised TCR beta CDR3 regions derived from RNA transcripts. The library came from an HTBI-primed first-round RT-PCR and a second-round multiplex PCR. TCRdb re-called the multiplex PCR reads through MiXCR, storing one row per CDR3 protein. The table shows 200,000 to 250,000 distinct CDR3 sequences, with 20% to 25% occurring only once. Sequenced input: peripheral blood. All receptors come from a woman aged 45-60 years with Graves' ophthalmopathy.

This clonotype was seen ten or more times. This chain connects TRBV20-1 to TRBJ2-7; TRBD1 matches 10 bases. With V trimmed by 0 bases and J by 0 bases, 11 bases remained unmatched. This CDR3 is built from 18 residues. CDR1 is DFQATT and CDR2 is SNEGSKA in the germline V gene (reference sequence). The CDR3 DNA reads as TGCAGTGCTAGAGACCTCGTTGATTGGACAGGGGGCTCCTACGAGCAGTACTTC. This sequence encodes CSARDLVDWTGGSYEQYF.

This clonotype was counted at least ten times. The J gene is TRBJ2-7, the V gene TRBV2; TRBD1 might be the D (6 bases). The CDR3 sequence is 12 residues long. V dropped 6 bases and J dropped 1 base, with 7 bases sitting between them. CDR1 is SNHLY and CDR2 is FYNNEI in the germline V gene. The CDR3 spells CASRGQSYEQYF. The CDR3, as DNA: TGTGCCAGCAGAGGACAGTCCTACGAGCAGTACTTC.

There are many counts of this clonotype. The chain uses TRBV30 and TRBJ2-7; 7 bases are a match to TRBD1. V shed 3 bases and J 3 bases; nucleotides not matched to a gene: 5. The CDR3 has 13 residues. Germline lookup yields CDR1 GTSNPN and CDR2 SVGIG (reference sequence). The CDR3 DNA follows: TGTGCCTGGAGGCCGACAGGGATCTACGAGCAGTACTTC. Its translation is CAWRPTGIYEQYF. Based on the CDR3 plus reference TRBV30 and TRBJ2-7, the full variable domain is SQTIHQWPATLVQPVGSPLSLECTVEGTSNPNLYWYRQAAGRGLQLLFYSVGIGQISSEVPQNLSASRPQDRQFILSSKKLLLSDSGFYLCAWRPTGIYEQYFGPGTRLTVT.

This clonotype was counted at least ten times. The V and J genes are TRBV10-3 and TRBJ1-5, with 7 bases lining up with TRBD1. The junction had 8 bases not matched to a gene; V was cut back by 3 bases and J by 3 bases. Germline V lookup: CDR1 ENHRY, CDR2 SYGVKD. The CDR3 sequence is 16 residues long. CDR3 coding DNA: TGTGCCATCAGTGACCACCGAGGGGGCGACAATCAGCCCCAGCATTTT. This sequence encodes CAISDHRGGDNQPQHF.

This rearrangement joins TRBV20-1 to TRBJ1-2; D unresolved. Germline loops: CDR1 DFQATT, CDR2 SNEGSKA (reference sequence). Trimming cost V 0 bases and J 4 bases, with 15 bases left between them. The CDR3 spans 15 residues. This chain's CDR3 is CSAREETVGSYGYTF. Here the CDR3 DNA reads TGCAGTGCTAGAGAGGAAACAGTTGGGAGCTATGGCTACACCTTC.

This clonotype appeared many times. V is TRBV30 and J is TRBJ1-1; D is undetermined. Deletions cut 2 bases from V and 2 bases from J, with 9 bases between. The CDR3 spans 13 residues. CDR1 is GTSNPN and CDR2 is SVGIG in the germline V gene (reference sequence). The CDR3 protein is CAWSPRPNTEAFF. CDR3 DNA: TGTGCCTGGAGTCCCCGTCCCAACACTGAAGCTTTCTTT.

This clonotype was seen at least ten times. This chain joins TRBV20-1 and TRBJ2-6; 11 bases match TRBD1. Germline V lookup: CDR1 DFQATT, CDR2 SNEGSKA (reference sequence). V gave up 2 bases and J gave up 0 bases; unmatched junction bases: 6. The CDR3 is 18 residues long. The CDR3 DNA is TGCAGTGCTAGAAGGACAGGGGGCTTATCCTCTGGGGCCAACGTCCTGACTTTC. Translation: CSARRTGGLSSGANVLTF.

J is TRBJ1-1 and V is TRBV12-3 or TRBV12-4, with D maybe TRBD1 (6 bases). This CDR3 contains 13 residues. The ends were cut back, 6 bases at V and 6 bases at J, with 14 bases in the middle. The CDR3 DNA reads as TGTGCCAGCAGCTCCACAGGGTTCTCTGAAGCTTTCTTT. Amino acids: CASSSTGFSEAFF.

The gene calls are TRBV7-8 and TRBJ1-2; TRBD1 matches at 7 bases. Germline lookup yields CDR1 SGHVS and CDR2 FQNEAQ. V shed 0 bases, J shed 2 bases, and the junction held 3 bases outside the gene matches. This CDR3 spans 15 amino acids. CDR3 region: CASSLAQGTNYGYTF. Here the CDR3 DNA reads TGTGCCAGCAGCTTAGCACAGGGGACCAACTATGGCTACACCTTC. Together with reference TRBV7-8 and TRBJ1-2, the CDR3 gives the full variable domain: GAGVSQSPRYKVAKRGQDVALRCDPISGHVSLFWYQQALGQGPEFLTYFQNEAQLDKSGLPSDRFFAERPEGSVSTLKIQRTQQEDSAVYLCASSLAQGTNYGYTFGSGTRLTVV.

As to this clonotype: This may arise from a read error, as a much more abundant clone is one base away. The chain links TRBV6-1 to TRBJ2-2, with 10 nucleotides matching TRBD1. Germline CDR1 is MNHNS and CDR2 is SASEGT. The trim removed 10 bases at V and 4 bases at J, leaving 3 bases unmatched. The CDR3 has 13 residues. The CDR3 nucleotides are TGTGCCATGGGACAGGGGACCACCGGGGAGCTGTTTTTT. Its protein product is CAMGQGTTGELFF.

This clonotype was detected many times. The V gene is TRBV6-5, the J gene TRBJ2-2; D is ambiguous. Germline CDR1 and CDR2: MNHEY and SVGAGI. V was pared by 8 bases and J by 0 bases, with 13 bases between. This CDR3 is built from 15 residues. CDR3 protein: CASRLSGSNTGELFF. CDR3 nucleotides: TGTGCCAGCCGTTTGTCAGGCTCGAACACCGGGGAGCTGTTTTTT.

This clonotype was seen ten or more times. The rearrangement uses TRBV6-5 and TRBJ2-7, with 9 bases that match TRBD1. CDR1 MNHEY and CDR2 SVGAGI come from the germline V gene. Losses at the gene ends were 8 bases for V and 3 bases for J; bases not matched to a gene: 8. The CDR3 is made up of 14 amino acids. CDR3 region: CASGPGQGLYEQYF. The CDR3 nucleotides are TGTGCCAGCGGCCCCGGACAGGGGCTCTACGAGCAGTACTTC.

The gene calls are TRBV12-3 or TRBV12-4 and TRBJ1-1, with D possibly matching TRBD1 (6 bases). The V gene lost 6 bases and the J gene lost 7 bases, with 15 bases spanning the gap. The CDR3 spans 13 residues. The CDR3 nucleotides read TGTGCCAGCAGATGGGGACAACAGGTTGAAGCTTTCTTT. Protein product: CASRWGQQVEAFF.

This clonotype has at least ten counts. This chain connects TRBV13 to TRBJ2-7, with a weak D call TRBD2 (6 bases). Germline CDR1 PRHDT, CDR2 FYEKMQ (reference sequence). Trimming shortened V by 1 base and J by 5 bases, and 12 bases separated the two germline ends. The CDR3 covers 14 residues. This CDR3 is CASSLAGSLDEQYF. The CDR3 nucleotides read TGTGCCAGCAGCTTAGCCGGGAGTCTCGACGAGCAGTACTTC.

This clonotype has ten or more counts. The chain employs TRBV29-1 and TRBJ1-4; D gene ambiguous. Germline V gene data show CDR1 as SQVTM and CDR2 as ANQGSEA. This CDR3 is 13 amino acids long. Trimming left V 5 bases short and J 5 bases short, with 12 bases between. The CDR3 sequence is CSVRGPDNEKLFF. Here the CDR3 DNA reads TGCAGCGTTCGTGGGCCAGACAATGAAAAACTGTTTTTT.

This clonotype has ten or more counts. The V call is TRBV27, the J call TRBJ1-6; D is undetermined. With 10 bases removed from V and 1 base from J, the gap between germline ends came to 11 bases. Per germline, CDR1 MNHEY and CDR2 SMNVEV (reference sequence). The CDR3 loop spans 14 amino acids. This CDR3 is CATGRESYNSPLHF. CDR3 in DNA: TGTGCCACCGGCCGGGAATCCTATAATTCACCCCTCCACTTT.

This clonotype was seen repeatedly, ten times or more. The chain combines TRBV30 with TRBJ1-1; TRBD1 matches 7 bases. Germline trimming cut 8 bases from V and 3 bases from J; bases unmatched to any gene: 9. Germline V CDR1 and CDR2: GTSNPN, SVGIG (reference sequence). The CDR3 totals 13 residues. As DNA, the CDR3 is TGTGCCGGACACCAGGGGGTTCACACTGAAGCTTTCTTT. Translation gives CAGHQGVHTEAFF.

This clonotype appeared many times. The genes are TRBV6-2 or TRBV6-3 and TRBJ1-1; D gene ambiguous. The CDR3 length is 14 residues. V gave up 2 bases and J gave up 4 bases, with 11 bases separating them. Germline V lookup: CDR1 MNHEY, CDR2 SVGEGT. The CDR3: CASSYHDSGTEAFF. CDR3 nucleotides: TGTGCCAGCAGTTACCACGACTCAGGCACTGAAGCTTTCTTT.

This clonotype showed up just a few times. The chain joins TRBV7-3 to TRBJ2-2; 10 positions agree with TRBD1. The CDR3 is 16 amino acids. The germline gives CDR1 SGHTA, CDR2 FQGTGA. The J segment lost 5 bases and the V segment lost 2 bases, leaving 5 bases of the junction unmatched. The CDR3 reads CASSLSGTGVTGELFF. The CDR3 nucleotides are TGTGCCAGCAGCTTATCCGGGACAGGGGTTACCGGGGAGCTGTTTTTT. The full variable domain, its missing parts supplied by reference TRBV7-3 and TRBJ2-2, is GAGVSQTPSNKVTEKGKYVELRCDPISGHTALYWYRQSLGQGPEFLIYFQGTGAADDSGLPNDRFFAVRPEGSVSTLKIQRTERGDSAVYLCASSLSGTGVTGELFFGEGSRLTVL.